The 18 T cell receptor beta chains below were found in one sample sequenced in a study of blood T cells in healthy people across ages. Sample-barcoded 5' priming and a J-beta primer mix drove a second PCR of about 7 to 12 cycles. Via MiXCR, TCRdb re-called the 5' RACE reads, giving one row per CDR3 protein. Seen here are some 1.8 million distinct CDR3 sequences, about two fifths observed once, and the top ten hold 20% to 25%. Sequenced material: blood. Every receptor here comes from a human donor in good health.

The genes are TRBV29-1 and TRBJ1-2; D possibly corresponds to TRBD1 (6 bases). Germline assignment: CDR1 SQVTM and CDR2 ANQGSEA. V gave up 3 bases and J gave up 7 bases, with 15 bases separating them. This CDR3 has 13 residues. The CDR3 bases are TGCAGCGTTGACCCCTCGGACAGTTCTGGCTACACCTTC. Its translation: CSVDPSDSSGYTF. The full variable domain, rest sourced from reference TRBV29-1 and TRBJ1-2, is SAVISQKPSRDICQRGTSLTIQCQVDSQVTMMFWYRQQPGQSLTLIATANQGSEATYESGFVIDKFPISRPNLTFSTLTVSNMSPEDSSIYLCSVDPSDSSGYTFGSGTRLTVV.

CDR3 residues: CSAMGEGTDTQYF. For the CDR3, the DNA is TGCAGTGCTATGGGGGAGGGCACAGATACGCAGTATTTT. V and J are TRBV20-1 and TRBJ2-3; tentative D call: TRBD2 (6 bases). The CDR3 runs 13 residues. Germline assignment: CDR1 DFQATT and CDR2 SNEGSKA (reference sequence). The V end was cut by 4 bases, the J end by 1 base, with 9 bases between.

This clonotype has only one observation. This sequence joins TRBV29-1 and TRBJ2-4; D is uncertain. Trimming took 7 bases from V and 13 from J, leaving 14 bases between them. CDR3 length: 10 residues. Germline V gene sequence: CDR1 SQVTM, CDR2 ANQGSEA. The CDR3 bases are TGCAGCGCTCCGAACTATGAGCAGTACTTC. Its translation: CSAPNYEQYF.

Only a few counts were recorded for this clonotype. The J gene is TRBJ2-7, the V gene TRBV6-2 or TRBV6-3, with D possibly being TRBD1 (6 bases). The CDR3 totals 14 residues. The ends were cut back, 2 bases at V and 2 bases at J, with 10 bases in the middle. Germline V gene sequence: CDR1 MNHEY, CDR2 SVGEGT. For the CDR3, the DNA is TGTGCCAGCAGTTACATGAGACAGGCCTACGAGCAGTACTTC. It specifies CASSYMRQAYEQYF.

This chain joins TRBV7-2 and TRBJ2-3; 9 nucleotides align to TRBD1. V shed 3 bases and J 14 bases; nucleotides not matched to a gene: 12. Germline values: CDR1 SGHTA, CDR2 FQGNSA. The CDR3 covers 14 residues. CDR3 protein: CASSFYRGREFRYF. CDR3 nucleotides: TGTGCCAGCAGCTTCTACAGGGGGCGCGAATTCCGGTATTTT.

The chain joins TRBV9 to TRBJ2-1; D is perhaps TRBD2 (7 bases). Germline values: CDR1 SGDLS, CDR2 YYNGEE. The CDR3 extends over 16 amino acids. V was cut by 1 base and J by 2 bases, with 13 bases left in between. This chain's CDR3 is CASSVRGGVPYNEQFF. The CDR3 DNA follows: TGTGCCAGCAGCGTAAGGGGGGGGGTCCCCTACAATGAGCAGTTCTTC.

Here the CDR3 DNA reads TGTGCCAGCAAGATCAACACAGATACGCAGTATTTT. Amino acid sequence: CASKINTDTQYF. The chain joins TRBV28 to TRBJ2-3; no clear D. V was trimmed by 7 bases and J by 2 bases, leaving 7 bases between them. The CDR3 consists of 12 residues. Germline CDR1 reads MDHEN; CDR2 reads SYDVKM.

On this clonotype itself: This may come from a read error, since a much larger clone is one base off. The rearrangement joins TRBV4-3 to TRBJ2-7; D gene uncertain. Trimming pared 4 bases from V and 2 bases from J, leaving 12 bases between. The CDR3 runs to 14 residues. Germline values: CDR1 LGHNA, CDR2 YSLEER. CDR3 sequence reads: CASSLLTAAYEQYF. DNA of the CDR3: TGCGCCAGCAGCCTCCTGACGGCGGCCTACGAGCAGTACTTC.

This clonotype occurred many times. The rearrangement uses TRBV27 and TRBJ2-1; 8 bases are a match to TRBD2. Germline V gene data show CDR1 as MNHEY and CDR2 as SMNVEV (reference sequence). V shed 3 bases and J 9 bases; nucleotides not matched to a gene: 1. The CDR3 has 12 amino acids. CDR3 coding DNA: TGTGCCAGCAGTTTCGGGGGGGGTGAGCAGTTCTTC. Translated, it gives CASSFGGGEQFF.

The CDR3 DNA reads TGTGCCAGCAGCCCGGGGACAGTCTTGAACACTGAAGCTTTCTTT. Amino acids: CASSPGTVLNTEAFF. V and J are TRBV7-8 and TRBJ1-1; TRBD1 matches at 7 bases. The CDR3 has 15 residues. Germline assignment: CDR1 SGHVS and CDR2 FQNEAQ. J was trimmed by 0 bases and V by 5 bases; bases with no gene match: 6.

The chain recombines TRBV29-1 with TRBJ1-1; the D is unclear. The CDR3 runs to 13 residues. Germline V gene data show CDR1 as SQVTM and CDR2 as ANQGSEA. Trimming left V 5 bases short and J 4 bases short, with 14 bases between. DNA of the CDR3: TGCAGCGTTCTTTCCGAGTGGGGCACTGAAGCTTTCTTT. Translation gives CSVLSEWGTEAFF.

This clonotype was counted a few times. CDR3: CASFRRRELFF. DNA of the CDR3: TGTGCCAGCTTCCGCAGGAGGGAGCTGTTTTTT. This rearrangement joins TRBV7-8 to TRBJ2-2; D call uncertain. Germline V gene sequence: CDR1 SGHVS, CDR2 FQNEAQ. Trimming left V 8 bases short and J 9 bases short, with 10 bases between. The CDR3 has 11 amino acids. The whole variable domain, remainder taken from reference TRBV7-8 and TRBJ2-2, is GAGVSQSPRYKVAKRGQDVALRCDPISGHVSLFWYQQALGQGPEFLTYFQNEAQLDKSGLPSDRFFAERPEGSVSTLKIQRTQQEDSAVYLCASFRRRELFFGEGSRLTVL.

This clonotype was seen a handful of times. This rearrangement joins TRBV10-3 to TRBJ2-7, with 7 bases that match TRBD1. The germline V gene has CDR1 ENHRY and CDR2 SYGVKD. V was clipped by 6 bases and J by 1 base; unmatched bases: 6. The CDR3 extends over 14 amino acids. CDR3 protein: CAIRPTGDSYEQYF. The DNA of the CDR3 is TGTGCCATCAGGCCCACAGGGGATTCCTACGAGCAGTACTTC.

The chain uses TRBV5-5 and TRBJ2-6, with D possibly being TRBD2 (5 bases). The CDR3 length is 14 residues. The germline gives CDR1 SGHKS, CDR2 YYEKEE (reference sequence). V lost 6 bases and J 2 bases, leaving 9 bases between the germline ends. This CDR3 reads CASTMGAGANVLTF. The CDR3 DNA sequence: TGTGCCAGCACAATGGGAGCTGGGGCCAACGTCCTGACTTTC.

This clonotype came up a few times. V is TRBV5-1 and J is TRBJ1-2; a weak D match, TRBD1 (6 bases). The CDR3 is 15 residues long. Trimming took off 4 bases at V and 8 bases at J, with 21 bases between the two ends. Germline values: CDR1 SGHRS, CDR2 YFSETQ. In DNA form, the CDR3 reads TGCGCCAGCAGCGTGGACGGCGGGGGGCGAAGGGGCTACACCTTC. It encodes CASSVDGGGRRGYTF.

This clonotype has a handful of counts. The CDR3 sequence is CASSLVSHNTGELFF. The CDR3 region has the DNA TGTGCCAGCAGCTTGGTCTCACACAACACCGGGGAGCTGTTTTTT. This chain uses TRBV7-2 with TRBJ2-2, with D hard to call. V was cut by 3 bases and J by 2 bases, with 10 bases left in between. CDR1 and CDR2 from the germline V gene are SGHTA and FQGNSA. This CDR3 has 15 amino acids.

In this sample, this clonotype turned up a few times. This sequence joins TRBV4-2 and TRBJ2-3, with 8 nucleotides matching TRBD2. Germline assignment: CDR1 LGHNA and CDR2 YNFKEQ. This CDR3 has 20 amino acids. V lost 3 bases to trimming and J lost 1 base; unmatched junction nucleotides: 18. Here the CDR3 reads CASSQVGQYTARGGTDTQYF. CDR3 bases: TGTGCCAGCAGCCAGGTTGGACAGTACACGGCGCGGGGGGGCACAGATACGCAGTATTTT.

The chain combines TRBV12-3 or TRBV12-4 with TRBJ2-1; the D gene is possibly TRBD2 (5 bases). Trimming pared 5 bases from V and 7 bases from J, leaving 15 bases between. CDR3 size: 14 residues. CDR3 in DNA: TGTGCCAGCAGTCCCCCGGGAACCATAAATGAGCAGTTCTTC. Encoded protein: CASSPPGTINEQFF.